The rows below give T cell receptor beta chains drawn from one sample of a study of blood T cell repertoires in COVID-19. The protocol was immunoSEQ multiplex PCR, while the TCRdb copy is restricted to in-frame clones and leaves out a portion. In the table there are around 12,000 clones, roughly 85% of which are singletons. Material: peripheral blood. These receptors all stem from a human donor in a cohort sampled during active COVID-19. The conserved cysteine and the conserved F or W are not part of the CDR3 here. Each record gives: clone size, CDR3 length, V gene, D gene, CDR3 protein. D genes are given only for firm matches. Clone sizes are given selectively: once, few, many, or a class where the clone is expanded.

>-|9|TRBV10-2|-
TTGGWQPQH
>-|14|TRBV9|-
ASSADRRSGANVLT
>-|10|TRBV10-1|-
ASSSGYNEQF
>-|9|TRBV20-1|-
SALYGETQY
>-|14|TRBV27|TRBD2
ASSLAGDSYYNEQF
>few|15|TRBV7-2|TRBD2
ASSLRTSGRNAGELF
>-|10|TRBV5-4|-
ASSFYRAEQY
>-|16|TRBV3-1/TRBV3-2|TRBD2
ASSQDLLAGGYTGELF
>-|11|TRBV28|-
AASLAEPSEQF
>-|14|TRBV3-1/TRBV3-2|TRBD1
ASSRDRGRTYNEQF
>-|11|TRBV6-5|-
ASSGNLGNTIY
>-|12|TRBV3-1/TRBV3-2|-
ASSHICPYDTQY
>-|17|TRBV19|TRBD2
ASSIGLAGKVGNTGELF
>-|15|TRBV7-3|TRBD2
ASSPGGSGGPYNEQF
>-|13|TRBV11-2|TRBD1
ASSLRQGTKNIQY
>-|11|TRBV9|-
ASSAGGAYGYT
>-|11|TRBV2|-
ASSESSPLGAF
>-|12|TRBV9|TRBD1
ASRRDRGVYEQY
>-|14|TRBV5-6|-
ASSALGSGNTGELF
>-|12|TRBV7-9|-
ASSFGLGQETQY
>-|16|TRBV7-7|TRBD2
ASSRPGLSTSFYNEQF
>-|13|TRBV25-1|TRBD1
ASNFGQGPQETQY
>-|17|TRBV5-6|TRBD2
ASSLVYLAGGSPYNEQF
>few|15|TRBV11-2|TRBD2
ASSPRASGRLGNEQF
>-|9|TRBV20-1|-
SAVQSYEQY
>-|15|TRBV10-1|TRBD1
ASSESFGWDRGHEQF
>-|12|TRBV2|-
ASSDIGVADTQY
>few|13|TRBV25-1|TRBD2
ASSVRAGGTDTQY
>-|13|TRBV7-9|-
ASSLALGVEDEAF
>-|11|TRBV24-1|TRBD2
ATGTSVTGELF
>-|16|TRBV7-2|TRBD2
ASSLTSGGEVETDTQY
>-|10|TRBV2|TRBD1
ASDRGNYEQY
>-|11|TRBV6-5|-
ASRYDGNYGYT
>-|15|TRBV6-1|-
ASSEPRGGGSYNEQF
>-|12|TRBV16|TRBD1
ASSQDRANTEAF
>-|16|TRBV30|-
ARGPLLVVKGVDYGYT
>-|11|TRBV7-3|-
ASSLMVGNEQF
>-|11|TRBV12-2|-
AIRTSGHNEQF
>-|17|TRBV19|TRBD2
ASSIDLPVAGGINNEQF
>once|12|TRBV11-2|-
ASSPGLNTGELF
>-|14|TRBV7-8|TRBD1
ASSPDRARENTEAF
>-|13|TRBV5-4|-
ASSLDSGNTDTQY
>-|13|TRBV7-9|-
ASSSVGHATYEQY
>-|11|TRBV5-4|-
ASSSPGNEKLF
>-|12|TRBV5-1|TRBD2
ASSLGTTFYEQY
>-|14|TRBV19|TRBD1
ATRDRPQFMNTEAF
>-|12|TRBV18|-
ASSLTGRDYGYT
>few|10|TRBV28|-
ASRAYRHEAF